This T cell receptor (beta chain) stems from a study of siplizumab effects on memory and regulatory T cells. Between the trimmed V and J ends, which lost 4 bases and 3 bases, there was a span of 15 bases. The CDR3 contains 15 residues. Looked up from germline, CDR1 is SGHRS and CDR2 is YFSETQ. Remarks on this clone: Its antigen remains unidentified.

Produced via immunoSEQ multiplex PCR; TCRdb's table is partial and in-frame only. The sample has fewer than 120,000 clones; roughly 92% are singletons. Study findings and constraints: Apparently key alloresponse contributors, naive T cells also seemed more diverse than memory cells.

This chain joins TRBV5-1 and TRBJ2-3; D is ambiguous. The receptor comes from a human donor in good health. Input material: CD4+ T cells sorted from blood. The CDR3 protein is CASSPWSSQTDTQYF. CDR3 nucleotides: TGCGCCAGCAGCCCCTGGTCTAGTCAGACAGATACGCAGTATTTT. The full variable domain, its missing parts supplied by reference TRBV5-1 and TRBJ2-3, is KAGVTQTPRYLIKTRGQQVTLSCSPISGHRSVSWYQQTPGQGLQFLFEYFSETQRNKGNFPGRFSGRQFSNSRSEMNVSTLELGDSALYLCASSPWSSQTDTQYFGPGTRLTVL.